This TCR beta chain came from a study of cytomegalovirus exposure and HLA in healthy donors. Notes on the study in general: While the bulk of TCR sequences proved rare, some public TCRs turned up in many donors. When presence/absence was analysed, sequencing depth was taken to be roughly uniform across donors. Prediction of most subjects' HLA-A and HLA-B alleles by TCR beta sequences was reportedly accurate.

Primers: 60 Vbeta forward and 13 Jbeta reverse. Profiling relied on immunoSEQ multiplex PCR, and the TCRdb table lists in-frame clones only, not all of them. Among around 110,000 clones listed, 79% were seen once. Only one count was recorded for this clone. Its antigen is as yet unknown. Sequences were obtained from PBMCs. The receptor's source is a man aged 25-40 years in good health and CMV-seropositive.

The CDR3: CASSPRGFVTEAFF. The CDR3, as DNA: TGTGCCAGCAGCCCGCGGGGGTTTGTCACTGAAGCTTTCTTT. The chain is built from TRBV5-4 and TRBJ1-1; possible D gene TRBD1, 5 bases. CDR3 length equals 14 residues. Trimming stripped 4 bases from V and 4 bases from J, with 14 bases between. Germline values: CDR1 SGHNT, CDR2 YYREEE (reference sequence).